This entry features one TCR beta chain sequence. The table came from immunoSEQ multiplex PCR; TCRdb's copy has only in-frame clones and leaves some out. The sample has approximately 8,000 clones; almost 90% are singletons. This sample is part of a study of technical replicates of blood from a few donors. CDR1 is SQVTM and CDR2 is ANQGSEA in the germline V gene. This CDR3 region has 14 residues. The V segment lost 4 bases and the J segment 7 bases; nucleotides outside the gene matches: 11. The material sequenced was PBMCs. The chain couples TRBV29-1 to TRBJ2-7; 9 bases map to TRBD2. This receptor was identified in a human donor in good health. The CDR3 reads CSVVGIAGVWEQYF. The CDR3 nucleotides read TGCAGCGTTGTAGGGATAGCGGGAGTATGGGAGCAGTACTTC.